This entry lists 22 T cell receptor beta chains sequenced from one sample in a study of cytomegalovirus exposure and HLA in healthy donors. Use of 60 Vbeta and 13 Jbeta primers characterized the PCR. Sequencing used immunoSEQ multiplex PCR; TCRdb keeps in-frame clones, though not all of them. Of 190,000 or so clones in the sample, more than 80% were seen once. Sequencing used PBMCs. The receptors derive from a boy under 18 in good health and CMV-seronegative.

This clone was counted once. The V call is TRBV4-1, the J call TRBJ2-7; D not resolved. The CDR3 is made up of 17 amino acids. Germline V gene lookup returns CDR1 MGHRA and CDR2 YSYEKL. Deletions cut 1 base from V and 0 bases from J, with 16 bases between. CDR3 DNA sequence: TGCGCCAGCAGCCAAGTCTTCAGCGTACCACCCTCCTACGAGCAGTACTTC. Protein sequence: CASSQVFSVPPSYEQYF.

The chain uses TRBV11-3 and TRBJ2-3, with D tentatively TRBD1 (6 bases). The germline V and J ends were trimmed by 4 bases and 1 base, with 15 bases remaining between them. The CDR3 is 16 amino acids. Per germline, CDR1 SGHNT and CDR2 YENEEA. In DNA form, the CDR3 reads TGTGCCAGCAGCTCCTACCGACAGGTGGGCACAGATACGCAGTATTTT. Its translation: CASSSYRQVGTDTQYF.

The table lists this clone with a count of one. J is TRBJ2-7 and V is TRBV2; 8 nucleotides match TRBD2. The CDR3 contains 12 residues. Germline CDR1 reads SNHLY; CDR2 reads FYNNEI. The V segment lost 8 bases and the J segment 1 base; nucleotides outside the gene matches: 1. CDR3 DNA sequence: TGTGCCAGCCAGCGGGAGTCCTACGAGCAGTACTTC. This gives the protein CASQRESYEQYF.

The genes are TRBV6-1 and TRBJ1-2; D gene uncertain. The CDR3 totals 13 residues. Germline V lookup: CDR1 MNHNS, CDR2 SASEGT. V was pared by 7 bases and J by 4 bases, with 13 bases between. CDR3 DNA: TGTGCCAGCAAGAGTGAAGCAATCTATGGCTACACCTTC. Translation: CASKSEAIYGYTF.

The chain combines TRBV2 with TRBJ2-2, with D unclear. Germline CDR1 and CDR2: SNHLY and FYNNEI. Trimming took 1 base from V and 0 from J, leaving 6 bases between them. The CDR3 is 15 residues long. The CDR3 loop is CASSEVRTNTGELFF. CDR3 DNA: TGTGCCAGCAGTGAAGTCAGGACGAACACCGGGGAGCTGTTTTTT.

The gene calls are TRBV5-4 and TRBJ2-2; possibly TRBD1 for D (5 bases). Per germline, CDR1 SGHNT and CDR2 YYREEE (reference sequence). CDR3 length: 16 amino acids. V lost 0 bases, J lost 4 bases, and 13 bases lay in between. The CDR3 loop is CASSLGAGPATGELFF. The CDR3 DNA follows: TGTGCCAGCAGCTTGGGGGCAGGGCCCGCCACCGGGGAGCTGTTTTTT.

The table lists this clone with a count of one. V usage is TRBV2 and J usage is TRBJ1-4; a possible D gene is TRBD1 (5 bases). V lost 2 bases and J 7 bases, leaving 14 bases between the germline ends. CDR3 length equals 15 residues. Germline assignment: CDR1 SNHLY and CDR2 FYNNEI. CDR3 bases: TGTGCCAGCAGTGAACGCTGGGCAGGGATTGAAAAACTGTTTTTT. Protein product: CASSERWAGIEKLFF.

For the CDR3, the DNA is TGTGCCAGCAGCTTAGTAGAAGCAGAGCAGTACTTC. As protein: CASSLVEAEQYF. The rearrangement links TRBV7-9 to TRBJ2-7, with D hard to call. Deletions cut 1 base from V and 7 bases from J, with 8 bases between. The CDR3 is made up of 12 amino acids. Germline CDR1 SEHNR, CDR2 FQNEAQ (reference sequence).

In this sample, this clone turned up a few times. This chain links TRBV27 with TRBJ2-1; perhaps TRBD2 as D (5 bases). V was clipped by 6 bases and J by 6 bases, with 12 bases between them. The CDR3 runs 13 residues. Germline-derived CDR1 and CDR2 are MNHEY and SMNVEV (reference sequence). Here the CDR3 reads CASSGGGFNEQFF. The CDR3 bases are TGTGCCAGCAGCGGAGGAGGCTTCAATGAGCAGTTCTTC.

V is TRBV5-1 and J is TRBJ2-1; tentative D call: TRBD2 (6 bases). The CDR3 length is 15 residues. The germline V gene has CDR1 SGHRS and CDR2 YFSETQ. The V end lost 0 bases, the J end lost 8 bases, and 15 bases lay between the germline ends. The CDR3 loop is CASSLGGSGGDEQFF. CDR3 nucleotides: TGCGCCAGCAGCTTGGGGGGGAGCGGAGGGGATGAGCAGTTCTTC.

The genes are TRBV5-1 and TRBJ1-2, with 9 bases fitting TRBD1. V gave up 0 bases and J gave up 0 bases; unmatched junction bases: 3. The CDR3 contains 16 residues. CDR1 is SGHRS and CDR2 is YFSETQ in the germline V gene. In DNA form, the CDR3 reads TGCGCCAGCAGCTTGGCCCGGACAGGGGCTAACTATGGCTACACCTTC. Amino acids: CASSLARTGANYGYTF.

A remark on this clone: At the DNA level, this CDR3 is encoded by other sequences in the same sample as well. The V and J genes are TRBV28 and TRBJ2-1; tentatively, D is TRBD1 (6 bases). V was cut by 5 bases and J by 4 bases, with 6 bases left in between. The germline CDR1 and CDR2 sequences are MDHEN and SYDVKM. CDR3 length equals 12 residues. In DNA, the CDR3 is TGTGCCAGCAGTACAGGGTACAATGAGCAGTTCTTC. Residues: CASSTGYNEQFF.

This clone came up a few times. Here the CDR3 reads CATSSDRTSGTAPTDTQYF. CDR3 nucleotide sequence: TGTGCCACCAGCAGTGACAGGACTAGCGGGACCGCTCCCACAGATACGCAGTATTTT. The chain joins TRBV15 to TRBJ2-3; 12 nucleotides line up with TRBD2. The ends lost 3 bases at V and 2 bases at J; junction bases unmatched: 12. This CDR3 has 19 residues. Germline V lookup: CDR1 LNHNV, CDR2 YYDKDF (reference sequence). Variable domain in full (rest from reference TRBV15 and TRBJ2-3): DAMVIQNPRYQVTQFGKPVTLSCSQTLNHNVMYWYQQKSSQAPKLLFHYYDKDFNNEADTPDNFQSRRPNTSFCFLDIRSPGLGDTAMYLCATSSDRTSGTAPTDTQYFGPGTRLTVL.

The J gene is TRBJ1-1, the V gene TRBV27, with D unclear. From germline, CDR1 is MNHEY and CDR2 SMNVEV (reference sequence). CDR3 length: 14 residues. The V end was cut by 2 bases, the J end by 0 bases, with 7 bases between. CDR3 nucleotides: TGTGCCAGCAGTTTACGCAGGATGAACACTGAAGCTTTCTTT. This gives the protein CASSLRRMNTEAFF.

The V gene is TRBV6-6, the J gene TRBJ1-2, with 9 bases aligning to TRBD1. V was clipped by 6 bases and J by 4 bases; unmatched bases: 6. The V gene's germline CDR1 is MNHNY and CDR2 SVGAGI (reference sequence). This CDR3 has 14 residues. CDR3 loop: CASSDRGAPYGYTF. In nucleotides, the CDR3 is TGTGCCAGCAGCGACAGGGGGGCTCCCTATGGCTACACCTTC.

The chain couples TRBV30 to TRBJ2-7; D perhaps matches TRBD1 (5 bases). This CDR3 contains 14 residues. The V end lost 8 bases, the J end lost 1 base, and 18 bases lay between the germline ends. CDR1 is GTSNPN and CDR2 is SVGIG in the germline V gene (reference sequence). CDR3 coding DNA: TGTGCCCTAACCCGGACACCGATTTCCTACGAGCAGTACTTC. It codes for CALTRTPISYEQYF.

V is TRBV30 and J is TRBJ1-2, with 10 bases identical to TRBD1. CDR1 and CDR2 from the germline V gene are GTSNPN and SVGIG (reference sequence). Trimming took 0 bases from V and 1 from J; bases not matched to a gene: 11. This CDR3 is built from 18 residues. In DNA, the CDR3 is TGTGCCTGGAGTGTACCCGCGCGTCGGGACAGGGGTAACTATGGCTACACCTTC. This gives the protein CAWSVPARRDRGNYGYTF.

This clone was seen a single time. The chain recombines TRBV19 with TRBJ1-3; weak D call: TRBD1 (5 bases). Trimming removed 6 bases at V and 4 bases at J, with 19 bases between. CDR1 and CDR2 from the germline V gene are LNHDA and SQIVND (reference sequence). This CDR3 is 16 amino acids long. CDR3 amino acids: CASRVSPDSTGNTIYF. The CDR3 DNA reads TGTGCCAGTAGAGTTTCCCCCGACAGCACCGGAAACACCATATATTTT.

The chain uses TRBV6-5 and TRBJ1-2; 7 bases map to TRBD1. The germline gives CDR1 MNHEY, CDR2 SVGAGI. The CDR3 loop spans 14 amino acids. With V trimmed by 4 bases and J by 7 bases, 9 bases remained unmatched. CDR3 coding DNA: TGTGCCAGCAGTTCAACACCGACAGGGTGTGGCTACACCTTC. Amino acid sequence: CASSSTPTGCGYTF.

The CDR3 DNA reads TGTGCCAGCAGTGTCTACAGGGGAAACTATGGCTACACCTTC. Encoded protein: CASSVYRGNYGYTF. This chain joins TRBV27 and TRBJ1-2, with 7 bases matching TRBD1. CDR1 and CDR2 (germline): MNHEY, SMNVEV (reference sequence). CDR3 length equals 14 residues. V lost 5 bases, J lost 2 bases, and 5 bases stayed unmatched.

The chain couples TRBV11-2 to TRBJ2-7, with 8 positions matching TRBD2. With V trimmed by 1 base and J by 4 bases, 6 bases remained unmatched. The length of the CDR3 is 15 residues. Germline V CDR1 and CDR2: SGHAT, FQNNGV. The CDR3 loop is CASSLGTSGAYEQYF. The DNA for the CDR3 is TGTGCCAGCAGCTTAGGTACTAGCGGAGCATACGAGCAGTACTTC.

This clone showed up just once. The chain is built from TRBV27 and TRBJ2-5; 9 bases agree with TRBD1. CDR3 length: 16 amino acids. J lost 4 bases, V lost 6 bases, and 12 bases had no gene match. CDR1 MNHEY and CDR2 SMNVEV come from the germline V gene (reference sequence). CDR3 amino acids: CASRATGTGKRETQYF. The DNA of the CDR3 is TGTGCCAGCAGAGCCACCGGGACAGGGAAGCGAGAGACCCAGTACTTC.